This TCR beta chain derives from a study of blood T cell repertoires in COVID-19. Background on the study: COVID-19 samples from acute and convalescent phases originated in the United States, Italy and Spain. Sources were T cells, B-cell-depleted T cells, or PBMCs; the material itself was cDNA or gDNA.

The authors' processing: Reference gene primer amplification yielded estimated nucleated cell counts. TCRdb's copy holds only in-frame clones and misses some; the assay was immunoSEQ multiplex PCR. V and J calls and clone size are those listed in that table; D and trimming were worked out from the DNA. Altogether 130,000 to 150,000 clones are present, about nine tenths being singletons, with the ten largest covering roughly a tenth. This clone is a singleton in its sample. The sequence came from a man in his forties or fifties with active or convalescent COVID-19. Sequenced: peripheral blood.

The CDR3 region is CASSLAPIARLDTDTQYF. As DNA, the CDR3 is TGTGCCAGCAGCTTAGCCCCCATAGCCCGTTTAGACACAGATACGCAGTATTTT. V gene TRBV11-2 combines with J gene TRBJ2-3; D unclear. V gave up 1 base and J gave up 2 bases, with 19 bases separating them. Germline CDR1 and CDR2: SGHAT and FQNNGV. This CDR3 is built from 18 residues.